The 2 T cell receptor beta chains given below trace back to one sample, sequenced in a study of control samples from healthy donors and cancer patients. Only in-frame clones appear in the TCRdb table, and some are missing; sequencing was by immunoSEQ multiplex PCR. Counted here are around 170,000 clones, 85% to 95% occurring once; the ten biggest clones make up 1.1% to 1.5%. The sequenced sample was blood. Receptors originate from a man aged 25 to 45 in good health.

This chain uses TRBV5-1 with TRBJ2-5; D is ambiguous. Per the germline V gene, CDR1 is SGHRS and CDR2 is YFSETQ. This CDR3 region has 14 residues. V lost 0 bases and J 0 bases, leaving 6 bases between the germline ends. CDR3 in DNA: TGCGCCAGCAGCTTGGGGGCTAACCAAGAGACCCAGTACTTC. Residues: CASSLGANQETQYF. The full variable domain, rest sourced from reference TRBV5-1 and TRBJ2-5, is KAGVTQTPRYLIKTRGQQVTLSCSPISGHRSVSWYQQTPGQGLQFLFEYFSETQRNKGNFPGRFSGRQFSNSRSEMNVSTLELGDSALYLCASSLGANQETQYFGPGTRLLVL.

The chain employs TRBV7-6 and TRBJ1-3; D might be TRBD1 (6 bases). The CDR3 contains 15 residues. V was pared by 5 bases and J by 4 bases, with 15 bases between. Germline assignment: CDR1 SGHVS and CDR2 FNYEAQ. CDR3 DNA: TGTGCCAGCAGCGGATACAGGGTCCCCGGAAACACCATATATTTT. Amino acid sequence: CASSGYRVPGNTIYF.